This T cell receptor beta chain was sequenced in a study of PD-L1 blockade in urothelial cancer. Overall study context: Blood analyses occurred 3 weeks (second dose) and 6 weeks post treatment start.

Trimming removed 5 bases from V and 0 bases from J, with 20 bases in between. The CDR3 has 18 residues. The germline V gene has CDR1 SGHVS and CDR2 FQNEAQ. Synthetic templates analogous to TCR were spiked into all PCRs individually. Assay: immunoSEQ multiplex PCR; the TCRdb copy retains only in-frame clones and omits some. The data hold some 71,000 clones, with around 87% observed a single time. Time point described: pretreatment peripheral blood. Per-patient samples, pretreatment and on-treatment, numbered 1 to 8. Sequenced material: PBMCs, taken around atezolizumab (anti-PD-L1) treatment. The receptor was isolated from a man between 60 and 70 years old with urothelial cancer. V usage is TRBV7-8 and J usage is TRBJ2-1; possibly TRBD1 for D (5 bases). The CDR3 DNA is TGTGCCAGCAGCCAGCTTAGGGGCCCATTAAGCTCCTACAATGAGCAGTTCTTC. This codes for CASSQLRGPLSSYNEQFF. Drawing the rest from reference TRBV7-8 and TRBJ2-1, the complete variable domain is GAGVSQSPRYKVAKRGQDVALRCDPISGHVSLFWYQQALGQGPEFLTYFQNEAQLDKSGLPSDRFFAERPEGSVSTLKIQRTQQEDSAVYLCASSQLRGPLSSYNEQFFGPGTRLTVL.